This TCR beta chain was sequenced during a study of OX40 agonist ivuxolimab in advanced cancers. Context from the whole study: Ivuxolimab was a fully human IgG2 agonistic monoclonal antibody targeting the costimulatory receptor OX40 (CD134). Prior anti-PD-1, anti-PD-L1 or anti-CTLA-4 therapy was permitted, and checkpoint inhibitors had been received by around 39% of dose-escalation patients. A male proportion of 70% to 90% and a mean age of roughly 58 years, ranging from 23 to 79, were recorded for the dose-escalation cohort. The paper describes the monotherapy dose-escalation part (N ≈ 49 patients) of the phase I trial of ivuxolimab. Peripheral TCRbeta sequencing aimed to test whether ivuxolimab altered TCR sequence diversity and caused clonal T-cell expansion. Intravenous ivuxolimab was administered to patients every 2 weeks at six dose levels: 0.01, 0.1, 0.3, 1.5, 3 and 10 mg/kg. Three dose-escalation patients achieved partial responses, one with hepatocellular carcinoma and two with cutaneous melanoma. Of the roughly 51 patients in dose escalation, 19 had hepatocellular carcinoma, roughly 15 had melanoma, 9 had renal cell carcinoma and 9 had head and neck cancer.

Patients with a history of autoimmune disease or receiving systemic immunosuppression were excluded from the trial. Peripheral blood for TCR sequencing was collected from all dose cohorts at baseline, on cycle 4 day 1, and on cycle 7 day 1. Samples were obtained from an open-label, multicenter, first-in-human phase I dose-escalation trial of ivuxolimab. Adults with locally advanced or metastatic melanoma, renal cell, hepatocellular, or head and neck squamous cell carcinoma were enrolled in the trial. Before TCR sequencing, CD4+ and CD8+ T cells were separately sorted from peripheral blood. Findings and caveats that apply to the study as a whole: Low levels of normalized T-cell clonal expansion were also seen in some nonresponding patients. The antigen specificity of the clonally expanded peripheral T cells was not determined. After ivuxolimab, CD8+ T cells had more expanded clones than CD4+ T cells on average. At doses of 0.1 to 3.0 mg/kg, clonal expansion of both CD4+ and CD8+ T cells in blood was seen between baseline and week 6. Partial responders in the 0.1-3.0 mg/kg groups had among the lowest normalized peripheral clonal expansion, especially among CD8+ T cells.

To sequence the TCRbeta CDR3 region, genomic DNA was isolated from the sorted cells. TCRbeta CDR3 regions were sequenced using the immunoSEQ Assay. Entries here come from immuneACCESS through TCRdb and include only in-frame sequences with V and J called. Some clones fail to appear in such tables; in the studies checked, an unresolved V gene covers under half of the shortfall, and the cause of the remainder is unknown. The sample contains roughly 56,000 clones, 84% of them found a single time. The ten largest clones take up approximately 4.4% of the sample. The germline V gene (reference sequence) sets CDR1 to WNHNN and CDR2 to SYGVQD. The trim is 3 bases for V and 2 bases for J, with a gap of 8 bases between the germline ends. Taken from cysteine to phenylalanine, the CDR3 has 14 residues. The read is trimmed to its CDR3 DNA, 42 bases read in frame from base 1. Points on this clone: There is no known antigen for this receptor. No clone much larger than this one lies a single base away; base qualities are absent.

The origin of this receptor is an adult with an advanced solid tumor such as melanoma, head and neck, liver or kidney cancer. The chain uses TRBV10-1 and TRBJ1-3, with TRBD1 tentatively as D gene (5 bases match). The material was CD4+ or CD8+ T cells sorted from blood, obtained in a trial of the OX40 agonist ivuxolimab. CDR3 protein: CASSERGPGNTIYF. The nucleotide sequence is TGCGCCAGCAGTGAACGGGGCCCTGGAAACACCATATATTTT.